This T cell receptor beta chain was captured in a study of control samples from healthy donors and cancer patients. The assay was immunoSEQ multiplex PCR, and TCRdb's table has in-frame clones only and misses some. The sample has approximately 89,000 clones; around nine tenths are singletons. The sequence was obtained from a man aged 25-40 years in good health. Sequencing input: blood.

The CDR3 here is CASNPGERDEQFF. In DNA, the CDR3 is TGCGCCAGCAACCCGGGGGAGAGGGATGAGCAGTTCTTC. J is TRBJ2-1 and V is TRBV10-2; D is possibly TRBD2 (6 bases). V was clipped by 7 bases and J by 8 bases, with 15 bases between them. There are 13 residues in the CDR3. Per the germline V gene, CDR1 is WSHSY and CDR2 is SAAADI.